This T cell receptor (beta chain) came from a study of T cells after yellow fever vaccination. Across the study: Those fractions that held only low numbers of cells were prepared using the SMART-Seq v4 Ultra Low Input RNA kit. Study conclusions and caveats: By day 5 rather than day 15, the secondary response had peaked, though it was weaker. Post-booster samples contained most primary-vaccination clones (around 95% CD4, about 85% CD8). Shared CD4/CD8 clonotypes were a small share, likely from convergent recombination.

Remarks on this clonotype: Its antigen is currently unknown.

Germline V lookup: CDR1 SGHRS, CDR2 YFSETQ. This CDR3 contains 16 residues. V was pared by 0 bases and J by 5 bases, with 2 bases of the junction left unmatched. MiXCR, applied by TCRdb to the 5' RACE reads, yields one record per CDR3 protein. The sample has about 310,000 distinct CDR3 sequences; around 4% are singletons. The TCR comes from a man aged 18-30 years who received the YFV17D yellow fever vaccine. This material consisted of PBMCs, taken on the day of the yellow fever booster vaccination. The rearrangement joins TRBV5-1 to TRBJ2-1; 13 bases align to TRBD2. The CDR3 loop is CASSLGTSGGDNEQFF. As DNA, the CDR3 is TGCGCCAGCAGCTTGGGGACTAGCGGGGGTGACAATGAGCAGTTCTTC.